Detailed here is one T cell receptor (beta chain). Repertoires were generated with immunoSEQ multiplex PCR, while TCRdb's copy carries only in-frame clones and drops some. Its table records around 20,000 clones. The sample originates from a study of T cells in women clearing cervical HPV infection. The receptor comes from a woman aged 18-69 years with a cervical HPV16 infection that either progressed to CIN3+ or cleared (not recorded which). The sequencing sample was made of blood buffy coat.

CDR3 protein: CASSPTGVTNEKLFF. CDR3 DNA, as far as it was read: TGTGCCAGCAGCCCAACGGGGGTGACTAATGAAAAA. The gene calls are TRBV7-9 and TRBJ1-4, with TRBD1 as a possible D gene (5 bases). The read terminates 3 residues before the CDR3 end, so the remaining end is supplied by the germline J gene. The CDR3 covers 15 residues. Deletions cut 5 bases from V and 2 bases from J, with 12 bases between. Looked up from germline, CDR1 is SEHNR and CDR2 is FQNEAQ (reference sequence).